A single count supports the clone carrying this TCR beta chain. Its antigen is currently unknown. The data belong to a study of T cell responses to AZD1222 COVID-19 vaccine. General observations from the study: Sampling captured repertoires only after the peak T cell response.

CDR3 length: 15 amino acids. Germline V gene sequence: CDR1 SGHRS, CDR2 YFSETQ. Trimming stripped 0 bases from V and 0 bases from J, with 10 bases between. The repertoire was sequenced with immunoSEQ multiplex PCR; TCRdb's copy has only in-frame clones and lacks some. The sample lists over 95,000 clones, about 91% occurring once. This clonotype was sampled from an adult who received the AZD1222 COVID-19 vaccine. The material sequenced was peripheral blood, taken 28 days after the second AZD1222 dose. This sequence joins TRBV5-1 and TRBJ2-7, with D perhaps matching TRBD2 (6 bases). CDR3 loop: CASSLGGDLSYEQYF. CDR3 bases: TGCGCCAGCAGCTTGGGGGGGGACCTCTCCTACGAGCAGTACTTC.